One sample yielded the 21 T cell receptor beta chains listed below, sequenced in a study of T cell responses to AZD1222 COVID-19 vaccine. Some clones are missing from TCRdb's copy, which holds only in-frame ones; the method was immunoSEQ multiplex PCR. The sample has fewer than 110,000 clones; about nine tenths are singletons. The sequencing here drew on peripheral blood, taken on day 0 of AZD1222 vaccination. These receptors all come from an adult in good health.

This sequence joins TRBV24-1 and TRBJ1-5, with D perhaps TRBD1 (6 bases). CDR1 and CDR2 (germline): KGHDR, SFDVKD. The CDR3 extends over 16 amino acids. Trimming shortened V by 3 bases and J by 0 bases, and 11 bases separated the two germline ends. The CDR3 bases are TGTGCCACCAGTGATGCGGGGACAACTAGCAATCAGCCCCAGCATTTT. Translating it yields CATSDAGTTSNQPQHF.

The J gene is TRBJ1-3, the V gene TRBV5-1; 7 positions agree with TRBD1. The length of the CDR3 is 14 residues. Trimming removed 7 bases from V and 2 bases from J; junction bases left unmatched: 6. CDR1 and CDR2 from the germline V gene are SGHRS and YFSETQ. This CDR3 reads CASALDRAGNTIYF. The CDR3 DNA sequence: TGCGCCAGCGCACTCGACAGGGCTGGAAACACCATATATTTT.

This chain uses TRBV2 with TRBJ2-1, with TRBD2 identical over 8 bases. J was trimmed by 9 bases and V by 7 bases; bases with no gene match: 8. This CDR3 has 13 residues. Germline CDR1 is SNHLY and CDR2 is FYNNEI. The CDR3 here is CASTSGSGGEQFF. The CDR3 DNA sequence: TGTGCCAGCACAAGCGGGAGTGGGGGTGAGCAGTTCTTC.

In this sample, this clone turned up once. The chain links TRBV5-1 to TRBJ1-6, with D possibly matching TRBD1 (5 bases). The CDR3 loop spans 15 amino acids. Per the germline V gene, CDR1 is SGHRS and CDR2 is YFSETQ. Trimming left V 4 bases short and J 5 bases short, with 13 bases between. The CDR3 here is CASSLRGTDNSPLHF. The CDR3, as DNA: TGCGCCAGCAGCCTTAGGGGTACCGATAATTCACCCCTCCACTTT.

This chain links TRBV3-1 (or the pseudogene TRBV3-2) with TRBJ1-1; D unclear. This CDR3 contains 17 residues. CDR1 and CDR2 (germline): LGHDT, YNNKEL (reference sequence). V was trimmed by 1 base and J by 1 base, leaving 16 bases between them. This CDR3 reads CASSQASTIHTNTEAFF. The CDR3 DNA is TGTGCCAGCAGCCAAGCTTCTACCATCCATACGAACACTGAAGCTTTCTTT.

The V and J genes are TRBV5-1 and TRBJ2-7; D might be TRBD2 (6 bases). The CDR3 length is 15 residues. The V gene lost 2 bases and the J gene lost 4 bases, with 16 bases spanning the gap. Per the germline V gene, CDR1 is SGHRS and CDR2 is YFSETQ. Here the CDR3 DNA reads TGCGCCAGCAGCTTCGGTAAACGGGAGCTGTACGAGCAGTACTTC. The encoded protein is CASSFGKRELYEQYF. Together with reference TRBV5-1 and TRBJ2-7, the CDR3 gives the full variable domain: KAGVTQTPRYLIKTRGQQVTLSCSPISGHRSVSWYQQTPGQGLQFLFEYFSETQRNKGNFPGRFSGRQFSNSRSEMNVSTLELGDSALYLCASSFGKRELYEQYFGPGTRLTVT.

This clone was observed a single time. The chain employs TRBV7-2 and TRBJ2-5; possible D gene TRBD2, 6 bases. Germline V CDR1 and CDR2: SGHTA, FQGNSA. The CDR3 extends over 16 amino acids. Between the trimmed V and J ends, which lost 3 bases and 5 bases, there was a span of 19 bases. The CDR3 region is CASSLGYRDLGETQYF. The CDR3, as DNA: TGTGCCAGCAGCTTGGGGTACCGGGACTTGGGGGAGACCCAGTACTTC.

J is TRBJ2-7 and V is TRBV19; 7 nucleotides match TRBD2. V dropped 6 bases and J dropped 0; count of bases not matched to a gene: 8. This CDR3 spans 15 amino acids. Germline lookup yields CDR1 LNHDA and CDR2 SQIVND (reference sequence). For the CDR3, the DNA is TGTGCCAGTAGCCGATGGGGAGGGGACTCCTACGAGCAGTACTTC. Translating it yields CASSRWGGDSYEQYF.

The gene calls are TRBV5-1 and TRBJ1-3, with D maybe TRBD1 (6 bases). Germline loops: CDR1 SGHRS, CDR2 YFSETQ. The length of the CDR3 is 14 residues. V lost 7 bases and J 0 bases, leaving 11 bases between the germline ends. CDR3 coding DNA: TGCGCCAGCCGGACAGCCAGCTCTGGAAACACCATATATTTT. Translation: CASRTASSGNTIYF.

The chain employs TRBV6-5 and TRBJ2-7, with D possibly being TRBD2 (5 bases). Germline CDR1 reads MNHEY; CDR2 reads SVGAGI. The V gene lost 3 bases and the J gene lost 7 bases, with 19 bases spanning the gap. This CDR3 contains 15 residues. The CDR3 DNA is TGTGCCAGCAGTTATTCGTCGAGCGGACCTCCGGAGCAGTACTTC. It codes for CASSYSSSGPPEQYF.

This clone was seen only a few times. This sequence joins TRBV19 and TRBJ2-1; the D gene is possibly TRBD2 (6 bases). V was pared by 4 bases and J by 6 bases, with 22 bases between. Per the germline V gene, CDR1 is LNHDA and CDR2 is SQIVND (reference sequence). The CDR3 covers 17 residues. Here the CDR3 DNA reads TGTGCCAGTAGTAAACTAGCACGGATCGTCTCGGGCAATGAGCAGTTCTTC. Translating it yields CASSKLARIVSGNEQFF.

This clone was recorded a few times. The CDR3 DNA follows: TGTGCCAGCAGTTCTCGTTTGGGACACTGGGGAAAACTGTTTTTT. It codes for CASSSRLGHWGKLFF. The chain joins TRBV28 to TRBJ1-4; weak D call: TRBD1 (6 bases). CDR1 and CDR2 (germline): MDHEN, SYDVKM. V was clipped by 4 bases and J by 10 bases, with 19 bases between them. The CDR3 loop spans 15 amino acids.

The CDR3 nucleotides are TGTGCCACCAGCAGAGCCCTAGCGGGGGGGGCTGGGGCCAACGTCCTGACTTTC. Translation gives CATSRALAGGAGANVLTF. This sequence joins TRBV15 and TRBJ2-6; 12 bases are a match to TRBD2. Germline V CDR1 and CDR2: LNHNV, YYDKDF (reference sequence). There are 18 residues in the CDR3. V gave up 1 base and J gave up 2 bases; unmatched junction bases: 3.

The chain joins TRBV9 to TRBJ2-2; 11 bases map to TRBD2. V dropped 2 bases and J dropped 5; count of bases not matched to a gene: 8. The CDR3 totals 17 residues. Germline values: CDR1 SGDLS, CDR2 YYNGEE. The CDR3 spells CASSVALAGVGTGELFF. The CDR3 region has the DNA TGTGCCAGCAGCGTCGCACTAGCGGGAGTGGGGACCGGGGAGCTGTTTTTT.

The J gene is TRBJ2-7, the V gene TRBV6-1, with no clear D. Per the germline V gene, CDR1 is MNHNS and CDR2 is SASEGT. There are 14 residues in the CDR3. Trimming took off 0 bases at V and 0 bases at J, with 6 bases between the two ends. The CDR3 bases are TGTGCCAGCAGTGAAGCCCTAGACTCCTACGAGCAGTACTTC. This encodes CASSEALDSYEQYF.

The rearrangement links TRBV19 to TRBJ2-7; 9 positions agree with TRBD1. The length of the CDR3 is 14 residues. After removal of 3 bases from V and 9 bases from J, the junction contained 9 bases not matched to a gene. Germline-derived CDR1 and CDR2 are LNHDA and SQIVND (reference sequence). CDR3 bases: TGTGCCAGTAGTATTAGTCCGGACAGGGGCCGGCAGTACTTC. Encoded protein: CASSISPDRGRQYF.

V is TRBV28 and J is TRBJ2-3, with 7 bases lining up with TRBD2. The CDR3 covers 16 residues. CDR1 and CDR2 (germline): MDHEN, SYDVKM. With V trimmed by 2 bases and J by 3 bases, 8 bases remained unmatched. The CDR3 DNA reads as TGTGCCAGCAGTTTAATGGCGGGAGTAGGGACAGATACGCAGTATTTT. It specifies CASSLMAGVGTDTQYF.

The J gene is TRBJ2-7, the V gene TRBV27; D is perhaps TRBD1 (8 bases). Germline CDR1 reads MNHEY; CDR2 reads SMNVEV (reference sequence). This CDR3 is built from 15 residues. Trimming cost V 4 bases and J 2 bases, with 15 bases left between them. This chain's CDR3 is CASSSDRGGAYEQYF. CDR3 in DNA: TGTGCCAGCAGTTCCGACAGGGGAGGGGCCTACGAGCAGTACTTC.

This chain connects TRBV27 to TRBJ1-5, with TRBD1 matching over 8 bases. The germline V gene has CDR1 MNHEY and CDR2 SMNVEV (reference sequence). V lost 2 bases and J lost 6; bases outside the gene matches: 6. CDR3 length: 15 residues. Here the CDR3 reads CASSLVAGGVQPQHF. The CDR3 DNA sequence: TGTGCCAGCAGTTTAGTGGCAGGGGGCGTTCAGCCCCAGCATTTT.

CDR3 sequence: CSVDGGATNEKLFF. DNA for the CDR3: TGCAGCGTTGACGGAGGGGCAACTAATGAAAAACTGTTTTTT. The gene calls are TRBV29-1 and TRBJ1-4; possibly TRBD1 for D (5 bases). Trimming cost V 3 bases and J 0 bases, with 8 bases left between them. Germline CDR1 SQVTM, CDR2 ANQGSEA. The CDR3 is 14 amino acids. Combining the CDR3 with reference TRBV29-1 and TRBJ1-4 gives the whole variable domain SAVISQKPSRDICQRGTSLTIQCQVDSQVTMMFWYRQQPGQSLTLIATANQGSEATYESGFVIDKFPISRPNLTFSTLTVSNMSPEDSSIYLCSVDGGATNEKLFFGSGTQLSVL.

V usage is TRBV24-1 and J usage is TRBJ2-1; D possibly corresponds to TRBD1 (6 bases). Trimming pared 4 bases from V and 0 bases from J, leaving 15 bases between. The CDR3 length is 17 residues. The germline gives CDR1 KGHDR, CDR2 SFDVKD. The CDR3 DNA sequence: TGTGCCACCAGTGACTCCGGGACATCGAGCTCCTACAATGAGCAGTTCTTC. It codes for CATSDSGTSSSYNEQFF.